This record covers a single TCR beta chain. The antigen remains undetermined. The junction departs from germline at one end; a sequencing error may be responsible. This sample was included in a study of CD8 T cells in ankylosing spondylitis. Quantitative 5'-RACE with molecular barcodes was used to make the TCR beta libraries. TCRdb reprocessed the 5' RACE reads with MiXCR, giving one entry per CDR3 protein. The sample consists of 200,000 to 300,000 distinct CDR3 sequences, approximately 8.4% of them appearing once. Regarding the study as a whole: Seemingly characteristic of ankylosing spondylitis blood was a TCR beta motif consisting of eight highly homologous variants. Significantly higher representation of disease-linked clones was reported for matched ankylosing spondylitis synovial fluid. As for the disease-linked clones, they showed a CD8+ phenotype and occurred at relatively low frequencies in peripheral blood.

Sequences were obtained from blood, either unsorted or a sorted T cell fraction (not recorded which). This TCR derives from a female donor with ankylosing spondylitis or in good health (not recorded which).

The chain's CDR3 is CASSLRTGGVGADMQYF. DNA for the CDR3: TGTGCCAGCAGCTTAAGGACCGGCGGGGTGGGCGCAGATATGCAGTATTTT. The chain couples TRBV7-2 to TRBJ2-3; tentative D call: TRBD2 (6 bases). Germline V gene sequence: CDR1 SGHTA, CDR2 FQGNSA. The CDR3 has 17 residues. The entire variable domain, with the rest obtained from reference TRBV7-2 and TRBJ2-3, is as follows: GAGVSQSPSNKVTEKGKDVELRCDPISGHTALYWYRQSLGQGLEFLIYFQGNSAPDKSGLPSDRFSAERTGGSVSTLTIQRTQQEDSAVYLCASSLRTGGVGADMQYFGPGTRLTVL.